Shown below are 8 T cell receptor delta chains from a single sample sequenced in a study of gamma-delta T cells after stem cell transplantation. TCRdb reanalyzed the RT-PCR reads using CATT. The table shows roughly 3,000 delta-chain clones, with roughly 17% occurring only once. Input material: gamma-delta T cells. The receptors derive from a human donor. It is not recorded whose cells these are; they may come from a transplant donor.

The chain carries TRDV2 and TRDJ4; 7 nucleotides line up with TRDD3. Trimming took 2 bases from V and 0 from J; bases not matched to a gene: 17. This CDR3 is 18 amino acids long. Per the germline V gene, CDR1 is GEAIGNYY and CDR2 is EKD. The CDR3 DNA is TGTGCCTGTGACAAGATGGGGGAATCGGGGATCCAGGCCAGACCCCTGATCTTT. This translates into CACDKMGESGIQARPLIF.

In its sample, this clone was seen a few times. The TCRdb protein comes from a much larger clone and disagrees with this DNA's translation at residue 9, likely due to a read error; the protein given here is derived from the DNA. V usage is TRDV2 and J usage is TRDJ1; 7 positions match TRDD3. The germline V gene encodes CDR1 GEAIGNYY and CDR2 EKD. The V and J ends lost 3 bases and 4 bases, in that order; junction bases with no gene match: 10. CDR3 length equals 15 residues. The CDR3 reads CACDAMGIYSDKLIF. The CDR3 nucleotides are TGTGCCTGTGACGCGATGGGGATATATAGCGATAAACTCATCTTT.

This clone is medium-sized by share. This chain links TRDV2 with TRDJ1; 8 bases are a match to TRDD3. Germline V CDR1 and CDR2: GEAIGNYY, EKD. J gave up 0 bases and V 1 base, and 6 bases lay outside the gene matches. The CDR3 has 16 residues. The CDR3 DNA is TGTGCCTGTGACACAATCTGGGGGAGGGACACCGATAAACTCATCTTT. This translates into CACDTIWGRDTDKLIF.

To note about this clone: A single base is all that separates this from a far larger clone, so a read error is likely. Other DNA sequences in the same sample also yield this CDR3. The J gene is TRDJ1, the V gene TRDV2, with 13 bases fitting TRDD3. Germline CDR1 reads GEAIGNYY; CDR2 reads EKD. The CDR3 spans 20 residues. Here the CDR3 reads CACDTVQLGDTSLYTDKLIF. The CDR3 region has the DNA TGTGCCTGTGACACAGTCCAACTGGGGGATACGTCTCTTTACACCGATAAGCTCATCTTT.

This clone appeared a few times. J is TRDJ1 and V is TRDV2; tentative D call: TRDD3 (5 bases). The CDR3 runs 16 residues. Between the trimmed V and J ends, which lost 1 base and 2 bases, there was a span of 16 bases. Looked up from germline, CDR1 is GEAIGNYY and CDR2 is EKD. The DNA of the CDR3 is TGTGCCTGTGACACGTTACTGGTGAGGTCGACCGATAAACTCATCTTT. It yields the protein CACDTLLVRSTDKLIF.

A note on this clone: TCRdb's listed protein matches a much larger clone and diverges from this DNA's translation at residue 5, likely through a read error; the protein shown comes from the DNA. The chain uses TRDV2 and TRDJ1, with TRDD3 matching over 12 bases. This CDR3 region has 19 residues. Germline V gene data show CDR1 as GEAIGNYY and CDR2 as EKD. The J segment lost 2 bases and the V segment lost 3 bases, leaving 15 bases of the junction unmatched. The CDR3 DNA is TGTGCCTGTGACGTCCTTCCTCTTACTGGGGGATACAAGACCGATAAACTCATCTTT. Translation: CACDVLPLTGGYKTDKLIF.

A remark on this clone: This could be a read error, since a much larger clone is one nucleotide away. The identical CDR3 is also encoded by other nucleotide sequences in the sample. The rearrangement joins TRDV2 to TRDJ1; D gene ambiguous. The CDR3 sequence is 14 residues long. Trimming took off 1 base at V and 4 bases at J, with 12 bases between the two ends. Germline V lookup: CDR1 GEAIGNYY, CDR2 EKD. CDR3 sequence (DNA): TGTGCCTGTGACACTCTTACCGGCAGCGATAAACTCATCTTT. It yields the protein CACDTLTGSDKLIF.

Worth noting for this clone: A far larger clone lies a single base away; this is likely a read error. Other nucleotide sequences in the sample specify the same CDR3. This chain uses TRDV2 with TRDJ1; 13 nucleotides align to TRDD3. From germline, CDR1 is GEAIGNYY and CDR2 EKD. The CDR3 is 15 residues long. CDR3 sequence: CACDVLTGGYAELIF. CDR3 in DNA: TGTGCTTGTGACGTCCTTACTGGGGGATACGCGGAACTCATCTTT.